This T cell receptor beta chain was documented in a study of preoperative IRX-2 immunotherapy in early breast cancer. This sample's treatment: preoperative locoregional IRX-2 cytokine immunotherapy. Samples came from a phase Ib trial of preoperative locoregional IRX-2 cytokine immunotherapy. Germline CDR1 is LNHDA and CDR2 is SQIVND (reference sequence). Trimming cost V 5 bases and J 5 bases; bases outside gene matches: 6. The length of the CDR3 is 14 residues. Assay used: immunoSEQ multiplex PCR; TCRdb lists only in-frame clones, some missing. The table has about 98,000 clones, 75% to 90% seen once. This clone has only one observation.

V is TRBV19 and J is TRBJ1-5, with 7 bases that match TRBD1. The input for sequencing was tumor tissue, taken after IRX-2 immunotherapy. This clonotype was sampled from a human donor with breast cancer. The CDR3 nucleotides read TGTGCCAGTAGTTGGACAGGCGGCGATCAGCCCCAGCATTTT. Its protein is CASSWTGGDQPQHF.